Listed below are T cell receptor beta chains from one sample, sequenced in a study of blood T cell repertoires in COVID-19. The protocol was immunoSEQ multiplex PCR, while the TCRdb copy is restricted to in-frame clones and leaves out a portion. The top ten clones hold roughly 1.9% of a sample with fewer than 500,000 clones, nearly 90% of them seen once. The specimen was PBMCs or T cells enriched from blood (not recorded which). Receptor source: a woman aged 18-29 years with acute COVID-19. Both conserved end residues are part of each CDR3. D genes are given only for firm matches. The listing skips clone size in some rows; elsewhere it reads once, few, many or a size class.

CDR3: CATNVRGQDTQYF; DNA: TGTGCCACCAATGTGCGGGGCCAAGATACGCAGTATTTT; D: NA; V: TRBV24-1; size: NA; J: TRBJ2-3
CDR3: CASSIAHQETQYF; DNA: TGTGCCAGTAGTATAGCTCACCAAGAGACCCAGTACTTC; D: NA; V: TRBV19; size: once; J: TRBJ2-5
CDR3: CASSSQETQYF; DNA: TGCGCCAGCAGCTCTCAAGAGACCCAGTACTTC; D: NA; V: TRBV5-1; size: NA; J: TRBJ2-5
CDR3: CASSLTLERPKNIQYF; DNA: TGTGCCAGCAGTTTGACCTTGGAGCGACCCAAAAACATTCAGTACTTC; D: NA; V: TRBV28; size: NA; J: TRBJ2-4
CDR3: CASSLSTGGNEQFF; DNA: TGTGCCAGCAGCTTGTCCACAGGGGGCAATGAGCAGTTCTTC; D: TRBD1; V: TRBV5-4; size: NA; J: TRBJ2-1
CDR3: CASSTGGGSNQPQHF; DNA: TGTGCCAGTAGTACCGGGGGGGGGAGCAATCAGCCCCAGCATTTT; D: NA; V: TRBV19; size: NA; J: TRBJ1-5
CDR3: CASSWDRGYTEAFF; DNA: TGTGCCAGCAGCTGGGACAGGGGTTACACTGAAGCTTTCTTT; D: TRBD1; V: TRBV5-4; size: NA; J: TRBJ1-1
CDR3: CASTRGTGPLTGYTF; DNA: TGTGCCAGCACTCGTGGGACAGGTCCCTTAACCGGCTACACCTTC; D: TRBD1; V: TRBV6-5; size: NA; J: TRBJ1-2
CDR3: CASSHPDRNTGELFF; DNA: TGCGCCAGCAGCCACCCGGACAGAAACACCGGGGAGCTGTTTTTT; D: NA; V: TRBV4-1; size: NA; J: TRBJ2-2
CDR3: CASSVGRAFNTEAFF; DNA: TGTGCCAGCAGCGTAGGCAGGGCCTTCAACACTGAAGCTTTCTTT; D: NA; V: TRBV9; size: NA; J: TRBJ1-1
CDR3: CASSSLGGRETQYF; DNA: TGTGCCAGCAGCTCCCTGGGGGGACGGGAGACCCAGTACTTC; D: NA; V: TRBV6-5; size: NA; J: TRBJ2-5
CDR3: CASSPRQGMNTEAFF; DNA: TGTGCCAGCAGCCCGAGACAGGGCATGAACACTGAAGCTTTCTTT; D: TRBD1; V: TRBV7-9; size: once; J: TRBJ1-1
CDR3: CASSRGQGFSYNSPLHF; DNA: TGTGCCAGTAGTAGGGGACAGGGGTTCTCCTATAATTCACCCCTCCACTTT; D: TRBD1; V: TRBV19; size: NA; J: TRBJ1-6
CDR3: CASSRGTSETGELFF; DNA: TGCGCCAGCAGCCGTGGGACTAGCGAAACCGGGGAGCTGTTTTTT; D: TRBD2; V: TRBV4-1; size: NA; J: TRBJ2-2
CDR3: CASKKGGPAYEQYF; DNA: TGTGCCAGCAAAAAGGGCGGGCCCGCCTACGAGCAGTACTTC; D: NA; V: TRBV6-5; size: few; J: TRBJ2-7
CDR3: CASSLAFGYTF; DNA: TGTGCCAGCAGCCTGGCCTTTGGCTACACCTTC; D: NA; V: TRBV13; size: NA; J: TRBJ1-2